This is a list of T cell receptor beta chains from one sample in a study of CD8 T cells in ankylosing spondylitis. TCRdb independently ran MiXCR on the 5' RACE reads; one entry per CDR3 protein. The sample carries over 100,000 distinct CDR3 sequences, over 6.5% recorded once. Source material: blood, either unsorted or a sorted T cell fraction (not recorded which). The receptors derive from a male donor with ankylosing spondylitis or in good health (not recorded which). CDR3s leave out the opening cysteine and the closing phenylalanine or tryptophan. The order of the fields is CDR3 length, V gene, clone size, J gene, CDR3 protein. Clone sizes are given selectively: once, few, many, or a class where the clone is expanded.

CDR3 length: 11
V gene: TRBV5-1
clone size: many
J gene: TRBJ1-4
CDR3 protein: ASSLAQGRELF

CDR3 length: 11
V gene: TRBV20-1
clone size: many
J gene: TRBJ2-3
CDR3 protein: SARAPSTDTQY

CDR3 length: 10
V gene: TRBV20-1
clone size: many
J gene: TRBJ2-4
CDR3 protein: RGEGPPGIQY

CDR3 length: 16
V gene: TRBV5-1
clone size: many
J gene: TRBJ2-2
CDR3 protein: ASSLAPAGILNTGELF

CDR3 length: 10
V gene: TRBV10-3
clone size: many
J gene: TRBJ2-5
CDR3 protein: AISESRAVQY

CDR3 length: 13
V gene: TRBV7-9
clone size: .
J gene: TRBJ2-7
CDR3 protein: ASSFELLCGSEQY

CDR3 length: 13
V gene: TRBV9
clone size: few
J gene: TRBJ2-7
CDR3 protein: ASSVGGRDSYEQY

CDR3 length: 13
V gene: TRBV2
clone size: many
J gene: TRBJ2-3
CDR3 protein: ASSPQGGYTDTQY

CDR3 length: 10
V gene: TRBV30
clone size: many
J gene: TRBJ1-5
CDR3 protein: ADPGGVEPQH

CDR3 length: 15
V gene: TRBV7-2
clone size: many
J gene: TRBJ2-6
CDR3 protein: ASSFGTGFSGANVLT

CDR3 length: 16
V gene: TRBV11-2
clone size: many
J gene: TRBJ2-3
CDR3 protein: ASSLVRTSGSGTDTQY

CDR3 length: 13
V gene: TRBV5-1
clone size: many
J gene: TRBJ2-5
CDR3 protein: ASSLASGGSETQY

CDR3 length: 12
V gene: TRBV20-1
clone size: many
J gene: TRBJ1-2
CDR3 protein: SARSLAVNYGYT

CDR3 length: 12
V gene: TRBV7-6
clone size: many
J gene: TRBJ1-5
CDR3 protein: ASSLDTYNQPQH

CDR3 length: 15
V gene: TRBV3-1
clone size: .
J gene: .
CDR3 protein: ASSYPRREGLGNEQY

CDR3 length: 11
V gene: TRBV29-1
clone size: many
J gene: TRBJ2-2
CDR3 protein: SVAGAGTGELF

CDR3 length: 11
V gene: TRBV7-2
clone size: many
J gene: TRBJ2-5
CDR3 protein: ASSLVGGETQY

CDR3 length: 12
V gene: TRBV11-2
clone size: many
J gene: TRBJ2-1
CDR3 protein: ASSTGTGGNEQF

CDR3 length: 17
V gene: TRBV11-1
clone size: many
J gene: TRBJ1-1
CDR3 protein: ASSLAPFHVTGHDTEAF